This TCR beta chain was identified in a study of CD8 T cells in Susac syndrome. An input of roughly 0.45 to 1 ug of RNA was subjected to reverse transcription using random hexamers. One entry per CDR3 protein, called by TCRdb with MiXCR from the immunoSEQ multiplex PCR reads. The profile shows more than 100,000 distinct CDR3 sequences, around 85% of them singletons. The CDR3 contains 14 residues. V lost 6 bases, J lost 4 bases, and 15 bases lay in between. Germline-derived CDR1 and CDR2 are MNHEY and SVGAGI. V gene TRBV6-5 combines with J gene TRBJ2-5, with D uncertain. Sequenced: CD8+ T cells from PBMCs. This TCR was recovered from a human donor with multiple sclerosis. CDR3 sequence: CASSQTVPGETQYF. The CDR3, as DNA: TGTGCCAGCAGCCAGACGGTCCCGGGAGAGACCCAGTACTTC.